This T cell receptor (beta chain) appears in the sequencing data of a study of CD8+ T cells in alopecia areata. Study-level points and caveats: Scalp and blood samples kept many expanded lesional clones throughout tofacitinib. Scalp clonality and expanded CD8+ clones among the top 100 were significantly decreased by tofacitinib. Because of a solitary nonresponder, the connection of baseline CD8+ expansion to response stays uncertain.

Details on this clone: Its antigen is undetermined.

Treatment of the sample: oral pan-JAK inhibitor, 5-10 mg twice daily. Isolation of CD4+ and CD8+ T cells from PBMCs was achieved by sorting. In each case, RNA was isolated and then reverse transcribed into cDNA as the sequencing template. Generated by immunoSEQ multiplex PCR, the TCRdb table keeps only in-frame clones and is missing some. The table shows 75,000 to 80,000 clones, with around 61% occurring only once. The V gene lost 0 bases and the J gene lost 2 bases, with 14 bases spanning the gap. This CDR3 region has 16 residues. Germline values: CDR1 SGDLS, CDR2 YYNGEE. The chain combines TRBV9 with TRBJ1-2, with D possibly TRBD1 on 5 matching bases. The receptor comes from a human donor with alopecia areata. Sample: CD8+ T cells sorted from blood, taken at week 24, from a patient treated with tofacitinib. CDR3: CASSVGGGPSNYGYTF. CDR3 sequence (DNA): TGTGCCAGCAGCGTAGGTGGGGGACCCTCGAACTATGGCTACACCTTC.